This T cell receptor beta chain was sequenced in a study of T cell responses to AZD1222 COVID-19 vaccine. Turning to the study itself: Timing groups of about 4 and about 12 weeks for second doses were pooled.

Libraries were prepared by immunoSEQ multiplex PCR; TCRdb keeps only in-frame clonotypes and omits some of them. The sample lists 130,000 to 150,000 clones, 92% occurring once. The trim removed 5 bases at V and 5 bases at J, leaving 5 bases unmatched. Germline CDR1 is KGHDR and CDR2 is SFDVKD. The CDR3 runs to 14 residues. This clonotype was obtained from an adult in good health. The chain combines TRBV24-1 with TRBJ2-3, with 8 bases lining up with TRBD2. The sample was peripheral blood, taken on day 0 of AZD1222 vaccination. The CDR3 reads CATSVAGGVDTQYF. The CDR3 DNA reads TGTGCCACCAGTGTGGCGGGGGGCGTAGATACGCAGTATTTT.